This T cell receptor (beta chain) was recovered during a study of T cells in Graves' hyperthyroidism and ophthalmopathy. This clonotype was picked up a small number of times. Its antigen remains unidentified. Amplification targeted TCR beta CDR3 regions from RNA transcripts. Carried out on the TCR CDR3, a first-round RT-PCR used the HTBI primer set. In TCRdb, the multiplex PCR reads were re-called with MiXCR into one record per CDR3 protein. The sample records fewer than 600,000 distinct CDR3 sequences, roughly 15% being singletons. Findings of the study overall: Blood also showed most of the thyroid clonotypes that were expanded above 0.001. The model foresaw ophthalmopathy a median roughly 6 months prior to onset.

With 6 bases clipped from V and 6 bases from J, the junction kept 9 bases outside the gene matches. This CDR3 is built from 15 residues. CDR1 is MDHEN and CDR2 is SYDVKM in the germline V gene. Thyroid ultrasound, orbital computed tomography, clinical symptoms, and serum thyroxine and TRAb underpinned diagnoses. PBMCs stemmed from less than 13 ml fresh peripheral blood. The TCR comes from a woman aged 40 to 50 with Graves' hyperthyroidism. Sequenced input: blood. V gene TRBV28 combines with J gene TRBJ1-5, with TRBD1 matching 9 bases. The CDR3 here is CASRNPGQGSQPQHF. The CDR3, as DNA: TGTGCCAGCAGGAACCCGGGACAGGGATCTCAGCCCCAGCATTTT.